These 14 T cell receptor beta chains were all obtained from the same sample, sequenced in a study of cytomegalovirus exposure and HLA in healthy donors. The protocol was immunoSEQ multiplex PCR, while the TCRdb copy is restricted to in-frame clones and leaves out a portion. The data contain about 200,000 clones, 84% of them singletons. Input material: PBMCs. Source of these receptors: a young woman in good health and CMV-seropositive.

The chain joins TRBV6-1 to TRBJ1-1; 8 nucleotides line up with TRBD1. J lost 0 bases, V lost 10 bases, and 10 bases had no gene match. Germline V CDR1 and CDR2: MNHNS, SASEGT. The CDR3 sequence is 15 residues long. The CDR3 nucleotides are TGTGCCACCCGGACAGGGCGTGTAGTGAACACTGAAGCTTTCTTT. Its protein product is CATRTGRVVNTEAFF.

The J gene is TRBJ2-3, the V gene TRBV6-5; 12 positions agree with TRBD2. In germline, CDR1 is MNHEY, CDR2 SVGAGI. Unmatched junction bases numbered 5, after V lost 6 bases and J lost 4 bases. There are 15 residues in the CDR3. This CDR3 reads CASSPRTSGADTQYF. For the CDR3, the DNA is TGTGCCAGCAGCCCGAGGACTAGCGGGGCAGATACGCAGTATTTT.

The genes are TRBV2 and TRBJ1-3; D gene unclear. The CDR3 is made up of 13 amino acids. Trimming removed 3 bases from V and 8 bases from J, with 11 bases in between. Germline V gene sequence: CDR1 SNHLY, CDR2 FYNNEI. CDR3 sequence reads: CASSDGPGYTIYF. In DNA form, the CDR3 reads TGTGCCAGCAGTGACGGCCCCGGGTACACCATATATTTT.

The chain employs TRBV7-2 and TRBJ2-3; 7 bases line up with TRBD2. Germline trimming cut 5 bases from V and 6 bases from J; bases unmatched to any gene: 14. Germline-derived CDR1 and CDR2 are SGHTA and FQGNSA. CDR3 length: 16 amino acids. CDR3 coding DNA: TGTGCCAGCAGCCCCCTTGGGACTACTGGGGGGGATACGCAGTATTTT. This codes for CASSPLGTTGGDTQYF.

V is TRBV7-2 and J is TRBJ1-1, with D perhaps matching TRBD1 (5 bases). This CDR3 region has 14 residues. Germline V lookup: CDR1 SGHTA, CDR2 FQGNSA. V lost 5 bases, J lost 0 bases, and 10 bases lay in between. CDR3 nucleotide sequence: TGTGCCAGCAGCCTGACAGTTATGAACACTGAAGCTTTCTTT. Its translation is CASSLTVMNTEAFF.

The chain combines TRBV7-6 with TRBJ2-2, with 8 nucleotides matching TRBD2. The CDR3 has 17 amino acids. CDR1 and CDR2 from the germline V gene are SGHVS and FNYEAQ. The V segment lost 3 bases and the J segment 7 bases; nucleotides outside the gene matches: 13. CDR3 DNA sequence: TGTGCCAGCAGCTTTGGAGCAGCGGGAGTTGGGGTCGGGGAGCTGTTTTTT. Its translation is CASSFGAAGVGVGELFF.

The chain couples TRBV14 to TRBJ2-7; 8 bases align to TRBD1. The V and J ends lost 2 bases and 11 bases, in that order; junction bases with no gene match: 5. CDR1 is SGHDN, CDR2 FVKESK, per germline. This CDR3 has 12 residues. DNA for the CDR3: TGTGCCAGCAGCCAATACGCGACAGGGGAGTACTTC. Its protein is CASSQYATGEYF.

V gene TRBV19 combines with J gene TRBJ2-2; the D gene is possibly TRBD1 (5 bases). This CDR3 has 14 amino acids. Trimming cost V 5 bases and J 8 bases, with 15 bases left between them. Germline lookup yields CDR1 LNHDA and CDR2 SQIVND (reference sequence). The CDR3 is CASSATGAQGELFF. The CDR3 DNA sequence: TGTGCCAGTAGTGCAACAGGCGCCCAAGGGGAGCTGTTTTTT.

The rearrangement uses TRBV11-2 and TRBJ2-7; the match to TRBD2 covers 10 bases. There are 14 residues in the CDR3. Trimming took 5 bases from V and 8 from J; bases not matched to a gene: 9. Germline lookup yields CDR1 SGHAT and CDR2 FQNNGV. CDR3 coding DNA: TGTGCCAGCAGCCGGGGCCTAGCGGGAGAAAAGCAGTACTTC. It is translated as CASSRGLAGEKQYF.

The chain uses TRBV28 and TRBJ2-2; no reliable D call. The CDR3 contains 14 residues. Germline V gives CDR1 MDHEN, CDR2 SYDVKM. Trimming stripped 5 bases from V and 10 bases from J, with 17 bases between. Written as DNA, the CDR3 is TGTGCCAGCAGTATCAAGCACTCGCGATCGGAGCTGTTTTTT. Its translation: CASSIKHSRSELFF.

By its share, this clone is medium-sized. This chain joins TRBV6-5 and TRBJ2-3; 8 bases match TRBD2. Germline V gene sequence: CDR1 MNHEY, CDR2 SVGAGI. V was clipped by 4 bases and J by 4 bases; unmatched bases: 4. The CDR3 totals 14 residues. CDR3 DNA: TGTGCCAGCAGTTCGGCGGGAGGTCCAGATACGCAGTATTTT. Translated, it gives CASSSAGGPDTQYF.

The V and J genes are TRBV5-4 and TRBJ2-3; D is ambiguous. Trimming took off 7 bases at V and 0 bases at J, with 18 bases between the two ends. The CDR3 spans 16 residues. The germline CDR1 and CDR2 sequences are SGHNT and YYREEE (reference sequence). Here the CDR3 DNA reads TGTGCCAGCCGGAAAGGTGGCGGAGCTAGCACAGATACGCAGTATTTT. Its protein product is CASRKGGGASTDTQYF.

This chain links TRBV9 with TRBJ2-5, with 8 bases lining up with TRBD2. The CDR3 has 16 amino acids. Trimming cost V 1 base and J 1 base; bases outside gene matches: 6. Germline values: CDR1 SGDLS, CDR2 YYNGEE. In DNA, the CDR3 is TGTGCCAGCAGCGTAAGAAGCGGGAGTGCCCAAGAGACCCAGTACTTC. It specifies CASSVRSGSAQETQYF.

This clone occurred once. The V call is TRBV4-1, the J call TRBJ2-7; D remains ambiguous. In germline, CDR1 is MGHRA, CDR2 YSYEKL. V lost 2 bases to trimming and J lost 0 bases, with 5 bases between them. The CDR3 runs to 13 residues. The CDR3 region is CASSQSYSYEQYF. The CDR3 DNA reads TGCGCCAGCAGCCAATCCTACTCCTACGAGCAGTACTTC.